The 15 T cell receptor beta chains given below trace back to one sample, sequenced in a study of CD8+ T cells in alopecia areata. Following RNA extraction, reverse transcription yielded cDNA that acted as the sequencing template. The method was immunoSEQ multiplex PCR; TCRdb's version includes in-frame clones alone and lacks a portion of them. There are 80,000 to 100,000 clones in the sample; 44% occur only once, and more than 15% lies in the top ten. Treatment denoted: oral pan-JAK inhibitor, 5-10 mg twice daily. The sequencing used CD8+ T cells sorted from blood, collected at week 24, from a patient treated with tofacitinib. These receptors were collected from a human donor with alopecia areata.

This clone has a count of ten or more. This chain connects TRBV6-4 to TRBJ2-3; 9 bases align to TRBD2. V gave up 2 bases and J gave up 6 bases; unmatched junction bases: 6. CDR1 is MRHNA, CDR2 SNTAGT, per germline. This CDR3 region has 15 residues. CDR3 protein: CASSDRLAGSDTQYF. CDR3 DNA: TGTGCCAGCAGTGACCGCCTAGCGGGGTCCGATACGCAGTATTTT.

The genes are TRBV4-1 and TRBJ2-1; D ambiguous. V lost 4 bases and J lost 4, with 14 bases in between. There are 15 residues in the CDR3. Germline assignment: CDR1 MGHRA and CDR2 YSYEKL. The CDR3 DNA follows: TGCGCCAGCAGCCCGTTACGGGCGAGTTACAATGAGCAGTTCTTC. It is translated as CASSPLRASYNEQFF.

V is TRBV29-1 and J is TRBJ2-3, with TRBD1 matching 10 bases. CDR1 is SQVTM, CDR2 ANQGSEA, per germline. J lost 4 bases, V lost 3 bases, and 7 bases had no gene match. This CDR3 contains 15 residues. CDR3 residues: CSVDLGQGLSDTQYF. DNA of the CDR3: TGCAGCGTTGATCTGGGACAGGGGTTGTCAGATACGCAGTATTTT.

The gene calls are TRBV13 and TRBJ2-3, with TRBD2 matching over 8 bases. The germline gives CDR1 PRHDT, CDR2 FYEKMQ (reference sequence). The CDR3 consists of 12 residues. V dropped 6 bases and J dropped 7; count of bases not matched to a gene: 3. For the CDR3, the DNA is TGTGCCAGCAGAGCGGGAGTAAATACGCAGTATTTT. Its protein product is CASRAGVNTQYF.

The genes are TRBV7-2 and TRBJ2-3; D not certain. Germline assignment: CDR1 SGHTA and CDR2 FQGNSA. Between the trimmed V and J ends, which lost 4 bases and 5 bases, there was a span of 16 bases. The CDR3 has 15 residues. CDR3 in DNA: TGTGCCAGCAGCTCTGAGGCTCACCCCGGAGATACGCAGTATTTT. It translates to CASSSEAHPGDTQYF.

CDR3: CASSLADSFIPRETQYF. CDR3 bases: TGTGCCAGCAGCTTAGCGGACAGTTTTATTCCCCGGGAGACCCAGTACTTC. This chain links TRBV7-9 with TRBJ2-5, with a tentative D call TRBD1 (6 bases). V lost 0 bases, J lost 5 bases, and 19 bases lay in between. The CDR3 length is 17 residues. Germline V gene sequence: CDR1 SEHNR, CDR2 FQNEAQ (reference sequence).

This chain uses TRBV9 with TRBJ2-7; D is undetermined. This CDR3 comprises 13 residues. V lost 4 bases and J lost 3, with 11 bases in between. Germline V gives CDR1 SGDLS, CDR2 YYNGEE. The CDR3 DNA reads as TGTGCCAGCAGCCCACCCGGCTTCTACGAGCAGTACTTC. It yields the protein CASSPPGFYEQYF.

This chain connects TRBV14 to TRBJ2-2, with 7 bases matching TRBD1. Germline V gene data show CDR1 as SGHDN and CDR2 as FVKESK. The CDR3 is 14 residues long. The V gene end was trimmed by 3 bases and the J gene end by 4 bases; junction bases not matched to a gene: 2. The CDR3: CASSHQGVTGELFF. The CDR3 nucleotides read TGTGCCAGCAGCCACCAGGGGGTCACCGGGGAGCTGTTTTTT.

This chain joins TRBV28 and TRBJ1-5; D is uncertain. The CDR3 spans 16 residues. Trimming left V 3 bases short and J 1 base short, with 13 bases between. Germline V gene data show CDR1 as MDHEN and CDR2 as SYDVKM. The CDR3 bases are TGTGCCAGCAGTTTTAGCCCCTCTAGGAGCAATCAGCCCCAGCATTTT. This encodes CASSFSPSRSNQPQHF.

The rearrangement links TRBV29-1 to TRBJ2-1; D gene ambiguous. The CDR3 is made up of 14 amino acids. Germline CDR1 reads SQVTM; CDR2 reads ANQGSEA. The V end lost 8 bases, the J end lost 4 bases, and 18 bases lay between the germline ends. The CDR3 region is CSTSPLPSYNEQFF. The CDR3 DNA is TGCAGCACTTCCCCGCTCCCCTCGTACAATGAGCAGTTCTTC.

This rearrangement joins TRBV5-1 to TRBJ1-1, with 9 bases fitting TRBD1. Per the germline V gene, CDR1 is SGHRS and CDR2 is YFSETQ. The CDR3 covers 15 residues. J was trimmed by 7 bases and V by 1 base; bases with no gene match: 8. The CDR3 here is CASSLRDRVPVEAFF. The CDR3 nucleotides read TGCGCCAGCAGCTTGCGGGACAGGGTGCCCGTTGAAGCTTTCTTT.

The chain carries TRBV30 and TRBJ2-2; D ambiguous. Per the germline V gene, CDR1 is GTSNPN and CDR2 is SVGIG (reference sequence). The CDR3 contains 13 residues. V shed 2 bases and J shed 2 bases, with 6 bases lying between them. In DNA form, the CDR3 reads TGTGCCTGGAGTTTTGACAACACCGGGGAGCTGTTTTTT. This gives the protein CAWSFDNTGELFF.

This clone was detected ten times or more. This chain joins TRBV6-6 and TRBJ2-3, with unresolved D. Trimming removed 0 bases from V and 12 bases from J, with 13 bases in between. The CDR3 is made up of 13 amino acids. In germline, CDR1 is MNHNY, CDR2 SVGAGI (reference sequence). The CDR3 reads CASSYSLIDFQYF. In DNA, the CDR3 is TGTGCCAGCAGTTACTCTCTGATCGACTTCCAGTATTTT.

V gene TRBV6-5 combines with J gene TRBJ2-7, with 9 bases aligning to TRBD1. V shed 5 bases and J 4 bases; nucleotides not matched to a gene: 9. The CDR3 totals 15 residues. Germline CDR1 is MNHEY and CDR2 is SVGAGI. The CDR3 here is CASSHPTGGFYEQYF. The CDR3 bases are TGTGCCAGCAGTCACCCGACAGGGGGATTTTACGAGCAGTACTTC.

The V and J genes are TRBV4-1 and TRBJ2-7, with 11 bases identical to TRBD2. CDR3 length: 16 residues. V gave up 3 bases and J gave up 3 bases; unmatched junction bases: 7. Germline V gene data show CDR1 as MGHRA and CDR2 as YSYEKL. The DNA for the CDR3 is TGCGCCAGCAGCCAGGGGGACGGGACTAGCGGCTACGAGCAGTACTTC. Translating it yields CASSQGDGTSGYEQYF.